The 20 T cell receptor beta chains presented below share a single source sample, sequenced in a study of a mutant IDH1 vaccine in newly diagnosed glioma. Profiled with immunoSEQ multiplex PCR; TCRdb holds only in-frame clones, not every one. The data show about 58,000 clones, about four fifths seen once. What these receptors recognize is not known. Time point defined: week 35, safety follow-up. Every vaccination contained 300 ug of the mutant IDH1 20-mer peptide and was paired with topical imiquimod. Sequenced here: PBMCs, sampled from a glioma patient whose treatment included an IDH1 peptide vaccine. The receptors were sampled from a man aged 35-49 years with glioma.

The chain combines TRBV2 with TRBJ2-5; tentatively, D is TRBD1 or TRBD2 (5 bases each). This CDR3 has 14 residues. Trimming removed 10 bases from V and 1 base from J, with 16 bases in between. Looked up from germline, CDR1 is SNHLY and CDR2 is FYNNEI. For the CDR3, the DNA is TGTGCCAATCTTCGAGGGGCAGGCCAAGAGACCCAGTACTTC. Translation gives CANLRGAGQETQYF. Combining the CDR3 with reference TRBV2 and TRBJ2-5 gives the whole variable domain EPEVTQTPSHQVTQMGQEVILRCVPISNHLYFYWYRQILGQKVEFLVSFYNNEISEKSEIFDDQFSVERPDGSNFTLKIRSTKLEDSAMYFCANLRGAGQETQYFGPGTRLLVL.

The chain links TRBV15 to TRBJ1-3; tentatively, D is TRBD1 (6 bases). The V gene lost 0 bases and the J gene lost 5 bases, with 14 bases spanning the gap. The germline gives CDR1 LNHNV, CDR2 YYDKDF (reference sequence). The CDR3 is 16 amino acids. The DNA of the CDR3 is TGTGCCACCAGCAGAGATGGGGGGGCTTCCCGAAACACCATATATTTT. Encoded protein: CATSRDGGASRNTIYF. The full variable domain, its missing parts supplied by reference TRBV15 and TRBJ1-3, is DAMVIQNPRYQVTQFGKPVTLSCSQTLNHNVMYWYQQKSSQAPKLLFHYYDKDFNNEADTPDNFQSRRPNTSFCFLDIRSPGLGDTAMYLCATSRDGGASRNTIYFGEGSWLTVV.

V usage is TRBV5-6 and J usage is TRBJ2-1; D ambiguous. Trimming cost V 0 bases and J 5 bases, with 9 bases left between them. Germline V gene lookup returns CDR1 SGHDT and CDR2 YYEEEE. This CDR3 is built from 14 residues. The CDR3 region is CASSLVGPNNEQFF. In nucleotides, the CDR3 is TGTGCCAGCAGCTTGGTAGGGCCCAACAATGAGCAGTTCTTC.

The chain is built from TRBV19 and TRBJ2-7, with TRBD1 matching over 7 bases. CDR1 is LNHDA and CDR2 is SQIVND in the germline V gene (reference sequence). The CDR3 is 14 residues long. Trimming cost V 7 bases and J 4 bases; bases outside gene matches: 10. CDR3 DNA: TGTGCCAGTACCCCCCGGGACAGAATTTACGAGCAGTACTTC. Its translation is CASTPRDRIYEQYF.

The chain has TRBV28 and TRBJ2-7; tentative D call: TRBD2 (5 bases). CDR3 length equals 13 residues. V dropped 2 bases and J dropped 3 bases, with 8 bases sitting between them. CDR1 is MDHEN, CDR2 SYDVKM, per germline. DNA of the CDR3: TGTGCCAGCAGTTTAAGCGGAATCTACGAGCAGTACTTC. Translated: CASSLSGIYEQYF.

The chain recombines TRBV7-2 with TRBJ2-1; D possibly corresponds to TRBD2 (6 bases). Germline CDR1 is SGHTA and CDR2 is FQGNSA. The V end lost 2 bases, the J end lost 6 bases, and 20 bases lay between the germline ends. The CDR3 has 17 amino acids. The CDR3 reads CASSLPQLSLGGNEQFF. CDR3 in DNA: TGTGCCAGCAGCTTACCCCAGCTATCGCTGGGGGGCAATGAGCAGTTCTTC. The variable domain in full, with the rest retrieved from reference TRBV7-2 and TRBJ2-1, is GAGVSQSPSNKVTEKGKDVELRCDPISGHTALYWYRQSLGQGLEFLIYFQGNSAPDKSGLPSDRFSAERTGGSVSTLTIQRTQQEDSAVYLCASSLPQLSLGGNEQFFGPGTRLTVL.

V gene TRBV2 combines with J gene TRBJ2-7; D unclear. Germline CDR1 is SNHLY and CDR2 is FYNNEI. Trimming left V 5 bases short and J 2 bases short, with 10 bases between. CDR3 length equals 13 residues. CDR3 loop: CASSFGLAYEQYF. The DNA of the CDR3 is TGTGCCAGCAGTTTTGGGCTAGCCTACGAGCAGTACTTC. Looking up the rest from reference TRBV2 and TRBJ2-7 gives the full variable domain: EPEVTQTPSHQVTQMGQEVILRCVPISNHLYFYWYRQILGQKVEFLVSFYNNEISEKSEIFDDQFSVERPDGSNFTLKIRSTKLEDSAMYFCASSFGLAYEQYFGPGTRLTVT.

This chain uses TRBV11-3 with TRBJ2-1; 10 bases align to TRBD2. CDR3 length: 17 amino acids. The junction had 11 bases not matched to a gene; V was cut back by 3 bases and J by 6 bases. Germline loops: CDR1 SGHNT, CDR2 YENEEA. This chain's CDR3 is CASSFASGSYWGNEQFF. CDR3 sequence (DNA): TGTGCCAGCAGCTTTGCTAGCGGGAGTTATTGGGGCAATGAGCAGTTCTTC.

In this sample, this clone turned up once. This chain links TRBV28 with TRBJ2-3; tentative D call: TRBD1 (6 bases). The V gene lost 3 bases and the J gene lost 2 bases, with 6 bases spanning the gap. Germline V gene sequence: CDR1 MDHEN, CDR2 SYDVKM. The CDR3 is 13 amino acids. In DNA form, the CDR3 reads TGTGCCAGCAGTTTGGGGGCCACAGATACGCAGTATTTT. It translates to CASSLGATDTQYF.

The V and J genes are TRBV5-6 and TRBJ2-3; the D call may be TRBD1 or TRBD2 (5 bases each). This CDR3 has 14 amino acids. Trimming removed 0 bases at V and 8 bases at J, with 13 bases between. The germline V gene has CDR1 SGHDT and CDR2 YYEEEE. In DNA form, the CDR3 reads TGTGCCAGCAGCTTGGATGGGGGTGGGAGTACGCAGTATTTT. Translating it yields CASSLDGGGSTQYF.

The V gene is TRBV30, the J gene TRBJ2-1; no firm D call. Germline loops: CDR1 GTSNPN, CDR2 SVGIG (reference sequence). Trimming took 1 base from V and 5 from J, leaving 3 bases between them. The CDR3 runs 11 residues. This CDR3 is CAWSANNEQFF. The CDR3 DNA reads TGTGCCTGGAGTGCCAACAATGAGCAGTTCTTC.

This chain connects TRBV13 to TRBJ2-7, with TRBD1 identical over 8 bases. CDR3 length: 14 amino acids. V dropped 5 bases and J dropped 4; count of bases not matched to a gene: 7. Looked up from germline, CDR1 is PRHDT and CDR2 is FYEKMQ (reference sequence). CDR3 sequence: CASSLRQGRYEQYF. The CDR3 nucleotides read TGTGCCAGCAGCCTCCGACAGGGGAGGTACGAGCAGTACTTC.

The chain joins TRBV6-5 to TRBJ1-1; 12 positions agree with TRBD1. Germline loops: CDR1 MNHEY, CDR2 SVGAGI. The CDR3 loop spans 14 amino acids. Losses at the gene ends were 6 bases for V and 5 bases for J; bases not matched to a gene: 4. The CDR3 protein is CASRGQGAVTEAFF. CDR3 nucleotides: TGTGCCAGCAGGGGACAGGGGGCGGTGACTGAAGCTTTCTTT.

By sample fraction, this clone is large. The chain links TRBV27 to TRBJ1-1; D is unclear. The germline CDR1 and CDR2 sequences are MNHEY and SMNVEV (reference sequence). The CDR3 runs 14 residues. The V end lost 2 bases, the J end lost 1 base, and 8 bases lay between the germline ends. The CDR3 loop reads CASSLRPGNTEAFF. CDR3 sequence (DNA): TGTGCCAGCAGTTTACGGCCAGGGAACACTGAAGCTTTCTTT.

There are a few counts of this clone. This chain uses TRBV5-1 with TRBJ1-2; 7 bases map to TRBD1. CDR1 and CDR2 from the germline V gene are SGHRS and YFSETQ. The CDR3 runs 14 residues. J was trimmed by 0 bases and V by 5 bases; bases with no gene match: 4. CDR3 sequence reads: CASRTGASNYGYTF. DNA of the CDR3: TGCGCCAGCAGAACAGGGGCCTCTAACTATGGCTACACCTTC.

The chain has TRBV7-9 and TRBJ1-4; maybe TRBD1 (5 bases). CDR1 and CDR2 from the germline V gene are SEHNR and FQNEAQ (reference sequence). The CDR3 spans 16 residues. V was trimmed by 5 bases and J by 0 bases, leaving 13 bases between them. The CDR3 region has the DNA TGTGCCAGCAGCCCCCCGCAGGGTTCAACTAATGAAAAACTGTTTTTT. It specifies CASSPPQGSTNEKLFF.

V gene TRBV5-5 combines with J gene TRBJ1-5; D is unresolved. Germline CDR1 is SGHKS and CDR2 is YYEKEE (reference sequence). The CDR3 contains 13 residues. V lost 0 bases and J 0 bases, leaving 1 base between the germline ends. CDR3 residues: CASSLGSNQPQHF. DNA of the CDR3: TGTGCCAGCAGCTTGGGTAGCAATCAGCCCCAGCATTTT.

The gene calls are TRBV28 and TRBJ2-1, with TRBD2 matching 10 bases. With V trimmed by 4 bases and J by 9 bases, 18 bases remained unmatched. The length of the CDR3 is 18 residues. Germline lookup yields CDR1 MDHEN and CDR2 SYDVKM. This CDR3 reads CASSSYDVGAGGLGEQFF. The CDR3 DNA reads TGTGCCAGCAGTTCATACGACGTCGGAGCGGGAGGGCTAGGTGAGCAGTTCTTC.

This sequence joins TRBV7-2 and TRBJ1-4, with TRBD1 matching 7 bases. Germline loops: CDR1 SGHTA, CDR2 FQGNSA. Trimming cost V 4 bases and J 7 bases; bases outside gene matches: 6. There are 14 residues in the CDR3. The CDR3 DNA follows: TGTGCCAGCAGCTCGCAGGGGGTTGTTGAAAAACTGTTTTTT. As protein: CASSSQGVVEKLFF.

The chain links TRBV5-1 to TRBJ1-2, with 7 positions matching TRBD1. Losses at the gene ends were 4 bases for V and 6 bases for J; bases not matched to a gene: 9. Per the germline V gene, CDR1 is SGHRS and CDR2 is YFSETQ. CDR3 length equals 14 residues. The CDR3 sequence: CASSTTGALDGYTF. As DNA, the CDR3 is TGCGCCAGCAGCACCACAGGGGCCCTGGATGGCTACACCTTC.